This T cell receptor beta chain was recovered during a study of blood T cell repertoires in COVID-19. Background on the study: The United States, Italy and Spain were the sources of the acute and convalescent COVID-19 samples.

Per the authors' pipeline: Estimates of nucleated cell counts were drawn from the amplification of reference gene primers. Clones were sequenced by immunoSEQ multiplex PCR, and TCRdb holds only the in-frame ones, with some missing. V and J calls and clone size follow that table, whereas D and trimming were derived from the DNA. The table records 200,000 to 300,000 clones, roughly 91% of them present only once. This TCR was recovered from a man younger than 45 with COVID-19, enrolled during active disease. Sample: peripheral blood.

In DNA, the CDR3 is TGTGCCAGCAGCCCGACAGGGAGGCCTAATGAAAAACTGTTTTTT. Protein product: CASSPTGRPNEKLFF. The genes are TRBV9 and TRBJ1-4; 7 bases agree with TRBD1. This CDR3 is 15 amino acids long. V lost 4 bases and J lost 3; bases outside the gene matches: 6. Germline V gene data show CDR1 as SGDLS and CDR2 as YYNGEE.